Listed below are T cell receptor beta chains from one sample, sequenced in a study of CD8 T cells in Susac syndrome. TCRdb re-derived calls from the immunoSEQ multiplex PCR reads in MiXCR, one entry per CDR3 protein. The sample includes approximately 300,000 distinct CDR3 sequences, roughly 85% of them seen just once. Sequencing was performed on CD8+ T cells from PBMCs. The receptors come from a human donor with multiple sclerosis. Both conserved end residues are trimmed from each CDR3. Each record gives: CDR3 length, V gene, CDR3 protein.

len: 10; v_gene: TRBV29-1; CDR3aa: SVDFLDTEAF
len: 14; v_gene: TRBV4-1; CDR3aa: ASSQGPDRGTYEQY
len: 13; v_gene: TRBV4-3; CDR3aa: ASSLSDRGVGELF
len: 11; v_gene: TRBV27; CDR3aa: ASSFTIAYEQY
len: 12; v_gene: TRBV3-1; CDR3aa: ASTQSGRSYEQY
len: 13; v_gene: TRBV15; CDR3aa: ATRWARGANEKLF
len: 14; v_gene: TRBV20-1; CDR3aa: SARDCSWPCDYGYT
len: 11; v_gene: TRBV12-3/TRBV12-4; CDR3aa: ASSWDSNQPQH
len: 10; v_gene: TRBV29-1; CDR3aa: SVPGGRGGYT
len: 17; v_gene: TRBV3-1; CDR3aa: ASSQPSSLVAAYQETQY
len: 14; v_gene: TRBV6-1; CDR3aa: ASSEGQREGLCEQF
len: 13; v_gene: TRBV7-9; CDR3aa: ASRPQGVLSYGYT
len: 8; v_gene: TRBV3-1; CDR3aa: ASRTDGYT
len: 13; v_gene: TRBV24-1; CDR3aa: ATSDRDGGGEPQH
len: 12; v_gene: TRBV28; CDR3aa: ASSLFSFTGELF
len: 15; v_gene: TRBV4-1; CDR3aa: ASSQPTSGIAKNIQY
len: 13; v_gene: TRBV4-3; CDR3aa: ASSLGTTANYGYT
len: 10; v_gene: TRBV6-2/TRBV6-3; CDR3aa: ASSYFSDTQY
len: 14; v_gene: TRBV5-5; CDR3aa: ASSFDLGGFQVEQY
len: 11; v_gene: TRBV6-5; CDR3aa: ASTSSGVHEQY
len: 12; v_gene: TRBV9; CDR3aa: ASSPGGEPGEQY
len: 13; v_gene: TRBV7-2; CDR3aa: ASSFWRDHQETQY
len: 13; v_gene: TRBV4-1; CDR3aa: ASSFRGGAGAEAF
len: 14; v_gene: TRBV10-1; CDR3aa: ASSDQTGTVNNEQF
len: 14; v_gene: TRBV4-2; CDR3aa: ASSQARGTGAETQY
len: 13; v_gene: TRBV27; CDR3aa: ASTSGTSGYNEQF
len: 12; v_gene: TRBV30; CDR3aa: AWSVNRGQETQY
len: 11; v_gene: TRBV9; CDR3aa: ASSAWASTEAF
len: 11; v_gene: TRBV28; CDR3aa: ASSLRGYNEQF
len: 13; v_gene: TRBV5-6; CDR3aa: ASSLSPGSPYEQY
len: 10; v_gene: TRBV19; CDR3aa: ASGGGGYGYT
len: 12; v_gene: TRBV6-2/TRBV6-3; CDR3aa: ATLFRDSSYEQY
len: 10; v_gene: TRBV9; CDR3aa: ASSPRPYEQY
len: 15; v_gene: TRBV11-2; CDR3aa: ASSLGGQGGGQETQY
len: 14; v_gene: TRBV6-2/TRBV6-3; CDR3aa: ASSYDLGGGPYEQY
len: 13; v_gene: TRBV7-9; CDR3aa: ASSPGQGSLGEQY
len: 14; v_gene: TRBV27; CDR3aa: ASSLSSIADSYEQY
len: 12; v_gene: TRBV28; CDR3aa: ASSLSRASQPQH
len: 13; v_gene: TRBV27; CDR3aa: ASGLGTRYYNEQF
len: 14; v_gene: TRBV5-6; CDR3aa: ASSLVGAKGNQPQH
len: 14; v_gene: TRBV5-5; CDR3aa: ASSLVHLGTNYGYT
len: 11; v_gene: TRBV4-3; CDR3aa: ASSQGRGGEQY
len: 12; v_gene: TRBV19; CDR3aa: ASSIGGTGSEQY
len: 9; v_gene: TRBV28; CDR3aa: ASSRQLEQY
len: 13; v_gene: TRBV28; CDR3aa: ASSLTGIGANVLT
len: 13; v_gene: TRBV7-9; CDR3aa: ASQSGLSYTGELF
len: 13; v_gene: TRBV30; CDR3aa: AWSEAGLRSYGYT
len: 14; v_gene: TRBV19; CDR3aa: ASSIVWGSSYNEQF
len: 14; v_gene: TRBV18; CDR3aa: ASSPPTGEGTDTQY
len: 11; v_gene: TRBV7-6; CDR3aa: ASSPHEAYEQY
len: 11; v_gene: TRBV29-1; CDR3aa: SFETRNHNEQF
len: 12; v_gene: TRBV30; CDR3aa: AWSVLGQVDEQF
len: 11; v_gene: TRBV28; CDR3aa: ATLGLRTYGYT
len: 12; v_gene: TRBV20-1; CDR3aa: SASTGLAGAEQY
len: 11; v_gene: TRBV4-3; CDR3aa: ASSQDRESPLH
len: 13; v_gene: TRBV27; CDR3aa: ASRLPGPASYEQY
len: 10; v_gene: TRBV7-2; CDR3aa: ASGYSHNEQF
len: 13; v_gene: TRBV29-1; CDR3aa: SVEPHGSSYNEQF
len: 9; v_gene: TRBV6-1; CDR3aa: ASSPHHEQY
len: 13; v_gene: TRBV27; CDR3aa: ASRSEGGTWYEQY